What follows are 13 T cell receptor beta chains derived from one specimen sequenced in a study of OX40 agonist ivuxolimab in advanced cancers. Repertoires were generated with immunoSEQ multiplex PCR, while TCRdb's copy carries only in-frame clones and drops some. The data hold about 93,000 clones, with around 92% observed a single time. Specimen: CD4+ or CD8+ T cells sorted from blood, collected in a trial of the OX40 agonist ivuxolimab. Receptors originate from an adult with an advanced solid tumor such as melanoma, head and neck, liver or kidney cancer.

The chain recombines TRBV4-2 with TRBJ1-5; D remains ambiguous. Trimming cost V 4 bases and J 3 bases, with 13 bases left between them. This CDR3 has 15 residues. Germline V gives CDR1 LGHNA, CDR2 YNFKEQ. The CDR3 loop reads CASSLSDGDNQPQHF. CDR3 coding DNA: TGTGCCAGCAGCCTCTCGGATGGGGACAATCAGCCCCAGCATTTT.

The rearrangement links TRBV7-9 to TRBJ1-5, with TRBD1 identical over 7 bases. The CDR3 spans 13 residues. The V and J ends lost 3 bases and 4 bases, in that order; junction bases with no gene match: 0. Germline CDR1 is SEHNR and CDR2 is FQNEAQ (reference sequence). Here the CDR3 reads CASSLTGNQPQHF. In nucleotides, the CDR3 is TGTGCCAGCAGCTTGACAGGGAATCAGCCCCAGCATTTT.

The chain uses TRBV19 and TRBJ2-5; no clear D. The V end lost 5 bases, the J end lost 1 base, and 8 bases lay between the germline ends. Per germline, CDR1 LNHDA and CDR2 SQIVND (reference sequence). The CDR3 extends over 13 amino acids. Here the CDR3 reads CASSFPAQETQYF. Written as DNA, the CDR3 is TGTGCCAGTAGTTTTCCGGCCCAAGAGACCCAGTACTTC.

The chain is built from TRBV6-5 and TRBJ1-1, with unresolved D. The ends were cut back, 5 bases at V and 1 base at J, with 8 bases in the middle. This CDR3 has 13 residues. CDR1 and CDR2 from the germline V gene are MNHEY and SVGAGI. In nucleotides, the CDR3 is TGTGCCAGCAGTCGAACACAGAACACTGAAGCTTTCTTT. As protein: CASSRTQNTEAFF.

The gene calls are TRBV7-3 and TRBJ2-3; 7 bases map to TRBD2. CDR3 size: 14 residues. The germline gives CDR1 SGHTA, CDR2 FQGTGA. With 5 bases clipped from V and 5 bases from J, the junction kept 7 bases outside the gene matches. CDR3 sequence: CASSPSGRGDTQYF. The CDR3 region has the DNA TGTGCCAGCAGCCCATCAGGGAGGGGAGATACGCAGTATTTT.

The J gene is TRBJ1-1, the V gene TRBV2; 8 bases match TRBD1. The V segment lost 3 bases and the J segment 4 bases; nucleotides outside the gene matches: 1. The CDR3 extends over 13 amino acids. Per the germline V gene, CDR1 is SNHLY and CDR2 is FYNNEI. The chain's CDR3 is CASSDDRGTEAFF. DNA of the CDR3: TGTGCCAGCAGTGATGACAGGGGCACTGAAGCTTTCTTT.

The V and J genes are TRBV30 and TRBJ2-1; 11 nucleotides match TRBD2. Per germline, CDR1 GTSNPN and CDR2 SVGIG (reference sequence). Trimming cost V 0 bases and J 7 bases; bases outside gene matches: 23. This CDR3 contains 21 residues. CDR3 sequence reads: CAWSVPYRLAGRYDQGNEQFF. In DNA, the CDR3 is TGTGCCTGGAGTGTCCCCTACAGACTAGCGGGACGCTATGACCAGGGGAATGAGCAGTTCTTC. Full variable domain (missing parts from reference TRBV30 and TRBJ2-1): SQTIHQWPATLVQPVGSPLSLECTVEGTSNPNLYWYRQAAGRGLQLLFYSVGIGQISSEVPQNLSASRPQDRQFILSSKKLLLSDSGFYLCAWSVPYRLAGRYDQGNEQFFGPGTRLTVL.

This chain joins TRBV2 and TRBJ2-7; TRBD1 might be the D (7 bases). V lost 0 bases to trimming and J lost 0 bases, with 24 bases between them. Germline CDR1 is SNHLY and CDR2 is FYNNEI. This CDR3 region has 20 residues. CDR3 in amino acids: CASSEALQGGHGVLSYEQYF. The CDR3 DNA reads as TGTGCCAGCAGTGAAGCGCTTCAGGGGGGCCACGGGGTTCTCTCCTACGAGCAGTACTTC.

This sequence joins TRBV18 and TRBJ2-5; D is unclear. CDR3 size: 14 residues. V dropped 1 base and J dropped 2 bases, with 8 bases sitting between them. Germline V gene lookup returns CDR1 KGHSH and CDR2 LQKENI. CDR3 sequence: CASSPRQIQETQYF. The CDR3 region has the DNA TGTGCCAGCTCACCACGCCAGATTCAAGAGACCCAGTACTTC.

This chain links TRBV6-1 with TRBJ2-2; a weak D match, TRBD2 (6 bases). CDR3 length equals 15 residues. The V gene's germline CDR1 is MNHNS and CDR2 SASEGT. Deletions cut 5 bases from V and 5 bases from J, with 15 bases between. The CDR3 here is CASSSPAGGTGELFF. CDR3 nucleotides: TGTGCCAGCAGTTCTCCTGCCGGGGGAACCGGGGAGCTGTTTTTT.

CDR3 in amino acids: CAISQGLVSYNEQFF. CDR3 nucleotide sequence: TGTGCCATCAGTCAAGGGCTAGTTTCCTACAATGAGCAGTTCTTC. The rearrangement links TRBV10-3 to TRBJ2-1; D is unresolved. V dropped 5 bases and J dropped 1 base, with 12 bases sitting between them. CDR3 size: 15 residues. CDR1 is ENHRY and CDR2 is SYGVKD in the germline V gene.

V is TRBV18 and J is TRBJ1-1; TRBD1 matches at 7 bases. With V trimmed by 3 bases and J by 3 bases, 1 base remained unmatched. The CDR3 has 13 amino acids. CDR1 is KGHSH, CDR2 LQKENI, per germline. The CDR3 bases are TGTGCCAGCTCACCCGGACAGGACACTGAAGCTTTCTTT. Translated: CASSPGQDTEAFF.

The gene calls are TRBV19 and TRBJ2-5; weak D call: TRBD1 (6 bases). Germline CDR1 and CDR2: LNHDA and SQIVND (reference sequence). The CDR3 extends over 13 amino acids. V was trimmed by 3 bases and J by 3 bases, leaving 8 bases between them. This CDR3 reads CASSITGKETQYF. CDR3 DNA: TGTGCCAGTAGTATCACAGGGAAAGAGACCCAGTACTTC.